A selection of T cell receptor beta chains follows, all from one sample in a study of vaccination and CD4 T cells after COVID-19. Antigen specificity for these receptors is unknown. TCRdb itself ran the PCR reads through MiXCR, one entry per CDR3 protein. The table has 6,000 to 7,500 distinct CDR3 sequences, approximately 55% seen once. Specimen: CD4+ T cells from blood, cultured in vitro. The receptor source for this set is a human donor in good health. Both conserved end residues are part of each CDR3. D genes are given only for firm matches. Rows give clone size only sometimes, using once, few, many, or a class for an expanded clone.

d_call	v_call	clone_size	j_call	cdr3_aa	cdr3_nt
-	TRBV7-7	-	TRBJ2-7	CASSLALGQHYEQYF	TGTGCTAGCAGCTTAGCGCTAGGACAGCACTACGAGCAGTACTTC
TRBD2	TRBV7-2	-	TRBJ2-5	CASTLRLATETQYF	TGTGCCAGCACCCTCCGACTAGCGACGGAGACCCAGTACTTC
-	TRBV11-2	-	TRBJ1-1	CASSLEIMGTEAFF	TGTGCCAGCAGCTTAGAGATCATGGGGACTGAAGCTTTCTTT
TRBD1	TRBV11-1	few	TRBJ2-2	CASSLAGQLNTGELFF	TGTGCCAGCAGCTTAGCGGGACAGCTAAACACCGGGGAGCTGTTTTTT
-	TRBV20-1	few	TRBJ1-1	CSARNPQTVNTEAFF	TGCAGTGCTAGAAACCCTCAGACAGTAAACACTGAAGCTTTCTTT
-	TRBV11-2	-	TRBJ2-7	CASSLEGVGQYF	TGTGCCAGCAGCTTAGAAGGGGTGGGGCAGTACTTC
-	TRBV6-1	few	TRBJ1-5	CASSDALVQPQHF	TGTGCCAGCAGTGATGCTTTGGTTCAGCCCCAGCATTTT
TRBD1	TRBV27	-	TRBJ1-5	CASRLGQGEMGQPQHF	TGTGCCAGCAGGTTGGGACAGGGGGAAATGGGTCAGCCCCAGCATTTT
TRBD1	TRBV15	-	TRBJ1-5	CATSRDPGGGQPQHF	TGTGCCACCAGCAGAGACCCAGGGGGCGGTCAGCCCCAGCATTTT
-	TRBV11-2	-	TRBJ1-5	CASSLTSGDQPQHF	TGTGCCAGCAGCTTAACCTCAGGGGACCAGCCCCAGCATTTT
TRBD1	TRBV27	-	TRBJ1-2	CASRLQGVDGYTF	TGTGCCAGCAGATTACAGGGGGTTGATGGCTACACCTTC